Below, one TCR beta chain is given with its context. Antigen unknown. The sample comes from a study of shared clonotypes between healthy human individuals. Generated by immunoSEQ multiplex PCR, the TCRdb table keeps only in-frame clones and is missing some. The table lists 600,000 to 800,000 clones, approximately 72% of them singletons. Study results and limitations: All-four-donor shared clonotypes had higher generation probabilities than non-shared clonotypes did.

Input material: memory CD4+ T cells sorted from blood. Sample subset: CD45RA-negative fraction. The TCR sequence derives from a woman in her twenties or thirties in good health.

For the CDR3, the DNA is TGTGCCTGGAGTGCTCCCCCCTCTGGAAACACCATATATTTT. This encodes CAWSAPPSGNTIYF. The chain combines TRBV30 with TRBJ1-3; unclear D gene. Germline CDR1 and CDR2: GTSNPN and SVGIG (reference sequence). The V end lost 1 base, the J end lost 0 bases, and 7 bases lay between the germline ends. The length of the CDR3 is 14 residues.